This T cell receptor (beta chain) comes out of a study of OX40 agonist ivuxolimab in advanced cancers. Sequencing used immunoSEQ multiplex PCR; TCRdb keeps in-frame clones, though not all of them. The table shows roughly 48,000 clones, with about four fifths occurring only once. V was pared by 0 bases and J by 5 bases, with 10 bases between. From germline, CDR1 is ENHRY and CDR2 SYGVKD. This CDR3 comprises 15 residues. The source of this sequence is an adult with an advanced solid tumor such as melanoma, head and neck, liver or kidney cancer. The chain joins TRBV10-3 to TRBJ2-2; D not certain. Material: CD4+ or CD8+ T cells sorted from blood, obtained in a trial of the OX40 agonist ivuxolimab. The CDR3 here is CAISESPDRTGELFF. In DNA, the CDR3 is TGTGCCATCAGTGAGTCGCCGGACCGAACCGGGGAGCTGTTTTTT.